This section outlines one T cell receptor (beta chain) sequence together with its context. Its cognate antigen is unknown. Relative to the germline gene, one junction end is altered; a read error may explain this. This specimen belongs to a study of shared clonotypes between healthy human individuals. Study results and caveats: Read depth was anticipated to influence clonotype sharing among donors.

Everyone who donated was a Caucasian adult who lived in Nashville, Tennessee. TCRdb keeps only in-frame clones here, not all; method: immunoSEQ multiplex PCR. This table holds some 2,500,000 clones, approximately 93% found once. Germline CDR1 is MNHNS and CDR2 is SASEGT. The CDR3 totals 16 residues. V and J are TRBV6-1 and TRBJ2-5; 10 bases agree with TRBD2. The material sequenced was naive CD4+ T cells from PBMCs. Stated subset: CD45RA+ positively selected. This receptor was taken from a man aged 18 to 29 in good health. Some clones in this sample may be carry-over from other donors' samples. CDR3 DNA: TGTGCCAGCAGGGAAGCGGGAGGGCCGAAGCCGGAGACCCAGTACTTC. This translates into CASREAGGPKPETQYF.